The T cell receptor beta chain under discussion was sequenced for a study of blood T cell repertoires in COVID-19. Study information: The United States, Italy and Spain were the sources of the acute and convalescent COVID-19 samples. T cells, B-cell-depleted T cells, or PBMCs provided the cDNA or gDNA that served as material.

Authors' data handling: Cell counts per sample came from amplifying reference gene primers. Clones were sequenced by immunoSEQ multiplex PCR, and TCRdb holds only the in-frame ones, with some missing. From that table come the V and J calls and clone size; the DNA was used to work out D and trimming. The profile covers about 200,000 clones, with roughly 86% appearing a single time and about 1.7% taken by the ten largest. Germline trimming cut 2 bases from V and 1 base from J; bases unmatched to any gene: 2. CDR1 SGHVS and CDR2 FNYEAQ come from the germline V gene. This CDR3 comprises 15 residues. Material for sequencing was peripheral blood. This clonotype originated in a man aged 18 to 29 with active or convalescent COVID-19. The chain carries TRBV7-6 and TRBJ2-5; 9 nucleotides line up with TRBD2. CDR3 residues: CASSLWTSVQETQYF. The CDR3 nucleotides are TGTGCCAGCAGCTTATGGACTAGCGTCCAAGAGACCCAGTACTTC.